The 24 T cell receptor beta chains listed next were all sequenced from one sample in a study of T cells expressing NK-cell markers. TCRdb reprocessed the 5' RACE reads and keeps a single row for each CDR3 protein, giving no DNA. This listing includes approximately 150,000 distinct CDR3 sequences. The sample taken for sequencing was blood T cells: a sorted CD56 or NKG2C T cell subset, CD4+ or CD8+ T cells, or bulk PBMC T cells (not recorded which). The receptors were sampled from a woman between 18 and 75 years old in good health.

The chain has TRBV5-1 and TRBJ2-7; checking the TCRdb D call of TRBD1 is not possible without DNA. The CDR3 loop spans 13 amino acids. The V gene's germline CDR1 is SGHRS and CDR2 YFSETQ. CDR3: CASSLQGSYEQYF.

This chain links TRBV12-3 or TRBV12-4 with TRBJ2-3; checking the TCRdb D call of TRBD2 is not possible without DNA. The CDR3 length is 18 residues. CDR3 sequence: CASSPGGRLAGVTDTQYF.

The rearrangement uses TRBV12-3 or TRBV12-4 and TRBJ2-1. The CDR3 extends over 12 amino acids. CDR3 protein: CASSPNQNEQFF.

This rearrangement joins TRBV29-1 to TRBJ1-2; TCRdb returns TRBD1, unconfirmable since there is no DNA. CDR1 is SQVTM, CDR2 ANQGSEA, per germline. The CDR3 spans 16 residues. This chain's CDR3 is CSVEVGQLGFNYGYTF.

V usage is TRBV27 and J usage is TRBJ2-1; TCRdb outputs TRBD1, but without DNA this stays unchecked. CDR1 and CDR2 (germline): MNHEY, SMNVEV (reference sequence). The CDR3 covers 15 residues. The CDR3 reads CASNWTSDRYNEQFF.

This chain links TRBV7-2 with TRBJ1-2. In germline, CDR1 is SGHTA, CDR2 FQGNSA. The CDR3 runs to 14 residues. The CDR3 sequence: CASSEGPRGYGYTF.

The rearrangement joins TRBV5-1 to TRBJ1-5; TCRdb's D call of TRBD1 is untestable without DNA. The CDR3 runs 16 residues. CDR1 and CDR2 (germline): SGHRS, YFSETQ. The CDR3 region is CASSPDGWGEGVAQHF.

CDR3: CASSSFGQAGTNEKLFF. The V gene is TRBV21-1, the J gene TRBJ1-4; the D call of TRBD1 rests on TCRdb alone, since no DNA is present to check it. TRBV21-1 is a known pseudogene. The CDR3 length is 17 residues.

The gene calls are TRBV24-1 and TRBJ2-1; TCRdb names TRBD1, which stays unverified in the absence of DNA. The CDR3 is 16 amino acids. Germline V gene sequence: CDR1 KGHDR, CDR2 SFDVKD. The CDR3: CATSDQRQGAYNEQFF.

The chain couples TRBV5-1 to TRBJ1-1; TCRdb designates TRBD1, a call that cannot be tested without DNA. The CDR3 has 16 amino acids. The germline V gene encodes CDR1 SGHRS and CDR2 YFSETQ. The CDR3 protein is CASSFGTLAENTEAFF.

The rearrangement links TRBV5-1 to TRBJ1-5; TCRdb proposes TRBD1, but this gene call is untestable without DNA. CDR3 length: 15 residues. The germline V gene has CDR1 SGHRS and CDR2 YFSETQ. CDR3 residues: CASSLVYGGDQPQHF. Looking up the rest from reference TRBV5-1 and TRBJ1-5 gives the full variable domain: KAGVTQTPRYLIKTRGQQVTLSCSPISGHRSVSWYQQTPGQGLQFLFEYFSETQRNKGNFPGRFSGRQFSNSRSEMNVSTLELGDSALYLCASSLVYGGDQPQHFGDGTRLSIL.

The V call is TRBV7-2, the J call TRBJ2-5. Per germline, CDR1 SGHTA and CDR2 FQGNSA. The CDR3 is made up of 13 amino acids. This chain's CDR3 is CASSTGIQETQYF.

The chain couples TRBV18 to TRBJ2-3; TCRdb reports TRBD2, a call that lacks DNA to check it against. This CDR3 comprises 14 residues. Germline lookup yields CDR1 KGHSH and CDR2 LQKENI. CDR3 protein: CASRTSGVTDTQYF.

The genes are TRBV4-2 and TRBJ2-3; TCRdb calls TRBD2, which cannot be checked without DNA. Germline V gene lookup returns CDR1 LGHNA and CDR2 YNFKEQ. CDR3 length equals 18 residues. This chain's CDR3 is CASSQAGKTSGRLDTQYF.

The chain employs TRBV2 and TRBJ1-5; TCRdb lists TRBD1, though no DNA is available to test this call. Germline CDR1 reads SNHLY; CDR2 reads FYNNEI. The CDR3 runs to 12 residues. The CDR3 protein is CASSGVGRPQHF.

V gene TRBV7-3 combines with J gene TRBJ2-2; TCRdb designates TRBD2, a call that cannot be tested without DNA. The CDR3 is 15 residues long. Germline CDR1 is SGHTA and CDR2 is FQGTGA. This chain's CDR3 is CASSALAGLPGELFF.

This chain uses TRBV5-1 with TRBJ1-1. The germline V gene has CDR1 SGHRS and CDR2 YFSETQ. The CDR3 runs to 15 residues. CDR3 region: CASSLSTVSNTEAFF.

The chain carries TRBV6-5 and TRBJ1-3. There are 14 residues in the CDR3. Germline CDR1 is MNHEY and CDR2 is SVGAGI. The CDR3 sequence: CASSIQVTGNTIYF.

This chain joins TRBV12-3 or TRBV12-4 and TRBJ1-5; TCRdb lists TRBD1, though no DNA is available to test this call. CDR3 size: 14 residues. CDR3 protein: CASSPDSYNQPQHF.

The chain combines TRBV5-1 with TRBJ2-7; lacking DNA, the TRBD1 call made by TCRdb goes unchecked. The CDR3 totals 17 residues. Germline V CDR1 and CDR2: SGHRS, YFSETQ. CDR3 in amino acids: CASSPQATLTTPYEQYF. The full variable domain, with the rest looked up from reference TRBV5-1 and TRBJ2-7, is KAGVTQTPRYLIKTRGQQVTLSCSPISGHRSVSWYQQTPGQGLQFLFEYFSETQRNKGNFPGRFSGRQFSNSRSEMNVSTLELGDSALYLCASSPQATLTTPYEQYFGPGTRLTVT.

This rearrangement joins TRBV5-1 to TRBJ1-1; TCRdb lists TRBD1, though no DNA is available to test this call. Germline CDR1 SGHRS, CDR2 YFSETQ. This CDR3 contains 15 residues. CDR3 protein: CASSSNGAGATEAFF.

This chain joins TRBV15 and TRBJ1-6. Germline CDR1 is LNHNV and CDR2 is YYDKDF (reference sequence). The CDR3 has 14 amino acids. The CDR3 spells CATSLLEPNSPLHF.

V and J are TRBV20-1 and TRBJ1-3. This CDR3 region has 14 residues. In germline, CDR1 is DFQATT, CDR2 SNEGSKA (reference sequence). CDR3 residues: CSASLSGYGNTIYF.

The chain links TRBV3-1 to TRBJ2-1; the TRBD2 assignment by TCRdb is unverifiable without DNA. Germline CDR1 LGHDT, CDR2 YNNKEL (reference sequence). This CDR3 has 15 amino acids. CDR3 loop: CASSLGAGGPNEQFF.